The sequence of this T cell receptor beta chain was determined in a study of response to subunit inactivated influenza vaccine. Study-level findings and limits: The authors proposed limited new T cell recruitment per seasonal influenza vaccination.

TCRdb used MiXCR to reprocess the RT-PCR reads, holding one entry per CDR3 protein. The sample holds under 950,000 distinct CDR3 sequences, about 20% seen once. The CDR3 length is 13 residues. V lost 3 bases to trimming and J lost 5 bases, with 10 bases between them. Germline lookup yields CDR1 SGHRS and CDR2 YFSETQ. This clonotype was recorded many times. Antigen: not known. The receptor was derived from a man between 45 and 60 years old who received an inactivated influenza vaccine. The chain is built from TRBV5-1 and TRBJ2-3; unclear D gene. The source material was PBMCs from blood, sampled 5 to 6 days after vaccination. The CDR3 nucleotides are TGCGCCAGCAGCTCGCCTGGGATAGATACGCAGTATTTT. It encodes CASSSPGIDTQYF.